This TCR beta chain was identified in a study of Ad26.COV2.S vaccination and SARS-CoV-2 variants. Study-level background: Vaccine-arm donor from the placebo-controlled COV1001 Ad26.COV2.S trial. Study results and limitations: Reported post-vaccination CD8+ and CD4+ T cell responses to spike showed substantial breadth.

The CDR3 consists of 15 residues. Germline V gene lookup returns CDR1 LNHNV and CDR2 YYDKDF (reference sequence). V lost 3 bases to trimming and J lost 9 bases; unmatched junction nucleotides: 9. A remark on this clone: The antigen is not known.

As to treatment: 15 to 20 received Ad26.COV2.S at low or high dose, single or two shots; about 5 received placebo; per-sample allocation not given. Sample collection was performed on day 63 after the first vaccine or placebo injection. The vaccine antigen was prefusion-stabilized Wuhan SARS-CoV-2 spike. Sequencing used immunoSEQ multiplex PCR; TCRdb keeps in-frame clones, though not all of them. This table has 440,000 or so clones, 80% to 90% appearing once. The sequencing used peripheral blood, collected in a trial of Ad26.COV2.S vaccine versus placebo. V is TRBV15 and J is TRBJ2-1, with TRBD2 identical over 9 bases. The receptor was derived from a person aged 18-60 years who received the Ad26.COV2.S COVID-19 vaccine or a placebo. CDR3 in amino acids: CATSSSGLALSEQFF. As DNA, the CDR3 is TGTGCCACCAGCAGCTCGGGACTAGCCCTCAGTGAGCAGTTCTTC.